This is a list of T cell receptor beta chains from one sample in a study of T cell responses to AZD1222 COVID-19 vaccine. Some clones are missing from TCRdb's copy, which holds only in-frame ones; the method was immunoSEQ multiplex PCR. Among 160,000 or so clones listed, roughly nine tenths were seen once. This material consisted of peripheral blood, taken 28 days after the second AZD1222 dose. The receptors derive from an adult who received the AZD1222 COVID-19 vaccine. The CDR3 runs from the conserved cysteine through the conserved F or W. A D gene is named only where the DNA matches it firmly. Clone size is not always given. Where it is, it says once, few, many or a class for expanded clones.

clone_size	j_call	v_call	d_call	cdr3_nt	cdr3_aa
NA	TRBJ2-7	TRBV6-5	NA	TGTGCCACCCAGGGGAAGGCAACCCCCTCCTACGAGCAGTACTTC	CATQGKATPSYEQYF
NA	TRBJ1-2	TRBV7-8	NA	TGTGCAGTTCCGGAGGCCTATGGCTACACCTTC	CAVPEAYGYTF
NA	TRBJ2-3	TRBV19	NA	TGTGCCAGTAGTATCAGGGACTGGAACACAGATACGCAGTATTTT	CASSIRDWNTDTQYF
NA	TRBJ2-7	TRBV7-6	TRBD2	TGTGCCAGCAGCTTAGAGTTTACGGGAGGTGCCTACGAGCAGTACTTC	CASSLEFTGGAYEQYF
NA	TRBJ1-4	TRBV21-1	NA	TGTGCCAGCAGCAAAAAGGAGCCTCGACAGGCAAAACTGTTTTTT	CASSKKEPRQAKLFF
NA	TRBJ1-1	TRBV5-4	NA	TGTGCCAGCAGCATGGGACGGGAGAACACTGAAGCTTTCTTT	CASSMGRENTEAFF
NA	TRBJ1-5	TRBV19	TRBD1	TGTGCCAGTAGAATACAGGGGAATCAGCCCCAGCATTTT	CASRIQGNQPQHF
NA	TRBJ1-1	TRBV19	NA	TGTGCCAGTAGTATCTGGAGCGACACTGAAGCTTTCTTT	CASSIWSDTEAFF
few	TRBJ2-7	TRBV27	TRBD1	TGTGCCAGCAGTCCCCAACAGGGGGTTCCTACCTACGAGCAGTACTTC	CASSPQQGVPTYEQYF
few	TRBJ1-2	TRBV5-6	NA	TGTGCCAGCAGCTTCGGTTTCTATGGCTACACCTTC	CASSFGFYGYTF
NA	TRBJ1-2	TRBV20-1	NA	TGCAGTGCTCCACCCGACATCGGCTACACCTTC	CSAPPDIGYTF
NA	TRBJ2-2	TRBV5-1	NA	TGCGCCAGCAGGGTAGGGTCCACCGGGGAGCTGTTTTTT	CASRVGSTGELFF
NA	TRBJ2-1	TRBV29-1	TRBD1	TGCAGCGTTAAAAGGGGGCAGCAAAGGAATGAGCAGTTCTTC	CSVKRGQQRNEQFF
NA	TRBJ1-5	TRBV7-2	NA	TGTGCCAGCAGCTTGGGGGGGGGCCAGCCCCAGCATTTT	CASSLGGGQPQHF
NA	TRBJ2-3	TRBV6-6	TRBD2	TGTGCCAGCAGTCAATGGAGCGGGTATGCGGGAGGGGATTACACAGATACGCAGTATTTT	CASSQWSGYAGGDYTDTQYF
NA	TRBJ1-1	TRBV10-3	NA	TGTGCCATCAGTGGGGGGGAGAGGCACACTGAAGCTTTCTTT	CAISGGERHTEAFF
once	TRBJ1-5	TRBV12-3/TRBV12-4	NA	TGTGCCAGCAGTTTTCGACAGAATCAGCCCCAGCATTTT	CASSFRQNQPQHF
NA	TRBJ1-2	TRBV6-5	NA	TGTGCCAGCAGGGTGGACTGGGGTGGCTACACCTTC	CASRVDWGGYTF
NA	TRBJ2-5	TRBV7-9	TRBD2	TGTGCCAGCAGCATGGGGACTACCACAGAGACCCAGTACTTC	CASSMGTTTETQYF
NA	TRBJ1-1	TRBV28	NA	TGTGCCAGCAGTTTCGGGTCTGAAGCTTTCTTT	CASSFGSEAFF
few	TRBJ2-7	TRBV4-1	NA	TGCGCCAGCAGCCAAGATATGAGAGCATCCTCCTACGAGCAGTACTTC	CASSQDMRASSYEQYF
NA	TRBJ1-4	TRBV30	TRBD1	TGTGCCTGGAGGACAGGGGCGATCTCTAATGAAAAACTGTTTTTT	CAWRTGAISNEKLFF
NA	TRBJ1-6	TRBV5-1	TRBD1	TGCGCCAGCAGCTTGATGACAGGGGATAATTCACCCCTCCACTTT	CASSLMTGDNSPLHF
NA	TRBJ1-5	TRBV28	NA	TGTGCCAGCAGTTTATATCCCGGGGGCAATCAGCCCCAGCATTTT	CASSLYPGGNQPQHF
NA	TRBJ1-6	TRBV4-1	NA	TGCGCCAGCAGCCGTTCCCGGGACGATAATTCACCCCTCCACTTT	CASSRSRDDNSPLHF
NA	TRBJ2-5	TRBV12-3/TRBV12-4	NA	TGTGCCAGCAGTTTAAATATGGTCGAGACCCAGTACTTC	CASSLNMVETQYF
few	TRBJ1-1	TRBV18	NA	TGTGCCAGCTCACGAAGTTACAGGGAAAACACTGAAGCTTTCTTT	CASSRSYRENTEAFF
NA	TRBJ2-6	TRBV28	TRBD1	TGTGCCACCAAAATACCGGGACAGGGCCTCTCTGGGGCCAACGTCCTGACTTTC	CATKIPGQGLSGANVLTF
NA	TRBJ2-7	TRBV9	NA	TGTGCCAGCAGCGGGACTCTCGACTACGAGCAGTACTTC	CASSGTLDYEQYF